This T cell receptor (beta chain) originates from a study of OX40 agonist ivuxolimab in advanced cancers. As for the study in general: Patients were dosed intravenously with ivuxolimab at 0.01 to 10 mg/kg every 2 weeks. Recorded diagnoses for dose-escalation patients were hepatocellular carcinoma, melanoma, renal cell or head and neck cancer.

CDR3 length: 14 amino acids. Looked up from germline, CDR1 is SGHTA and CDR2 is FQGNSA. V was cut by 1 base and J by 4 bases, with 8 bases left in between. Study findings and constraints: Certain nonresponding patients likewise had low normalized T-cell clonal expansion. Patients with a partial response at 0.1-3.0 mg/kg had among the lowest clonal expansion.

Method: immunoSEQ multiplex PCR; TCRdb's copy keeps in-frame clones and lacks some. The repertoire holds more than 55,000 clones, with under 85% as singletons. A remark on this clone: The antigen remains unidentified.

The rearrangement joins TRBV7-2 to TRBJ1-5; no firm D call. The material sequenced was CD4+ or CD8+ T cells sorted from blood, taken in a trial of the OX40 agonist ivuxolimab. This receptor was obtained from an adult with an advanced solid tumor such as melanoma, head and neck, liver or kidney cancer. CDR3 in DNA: TGTGCCAGCAGCTTAGTTTCCGGGAATCAGCCCCAGCATTTT. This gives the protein CASSLVSGNQPQHF.